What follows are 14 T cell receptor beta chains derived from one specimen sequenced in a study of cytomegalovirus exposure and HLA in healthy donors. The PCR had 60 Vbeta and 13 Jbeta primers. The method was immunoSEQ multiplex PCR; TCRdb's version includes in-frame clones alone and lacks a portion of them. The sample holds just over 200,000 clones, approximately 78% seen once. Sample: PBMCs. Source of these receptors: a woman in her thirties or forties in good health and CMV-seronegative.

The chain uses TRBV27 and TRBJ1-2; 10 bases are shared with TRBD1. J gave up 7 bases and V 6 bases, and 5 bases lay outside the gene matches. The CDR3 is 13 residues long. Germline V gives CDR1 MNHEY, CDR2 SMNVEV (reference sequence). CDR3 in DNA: TGTGCCAGCAGCGGGGACAGGGGTGGTGGCTACACCTTC. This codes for CASSGDRGGGYTF.

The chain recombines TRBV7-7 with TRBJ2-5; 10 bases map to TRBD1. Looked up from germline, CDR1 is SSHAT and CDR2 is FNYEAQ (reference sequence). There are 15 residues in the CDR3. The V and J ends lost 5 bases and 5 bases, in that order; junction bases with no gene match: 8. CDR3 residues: CASSRTGGIRETQYF. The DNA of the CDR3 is TGTGCCAGCAGCCGGACAGGGGGTATAAGGGAGACCCAGTACTTC.

The CDR3 loop is CASSSPGTGGVGYTF. The CDR3 DNA sequence: TGTGCCAGCAGTTCTCCGGGGACAGGGGGCGTAGGCTACACCTTC. The rearrangement uses TRBV28 and TRBJ1-2; 12 positions agree with TRBD1. J gave up 8 bases and V 4 bases, and 8 bases lay outside the gene matches. Looked up from germline, CDR1 is MDHEN and CDR2 is SYDVKM. This CDR3 is built from 15 residues.

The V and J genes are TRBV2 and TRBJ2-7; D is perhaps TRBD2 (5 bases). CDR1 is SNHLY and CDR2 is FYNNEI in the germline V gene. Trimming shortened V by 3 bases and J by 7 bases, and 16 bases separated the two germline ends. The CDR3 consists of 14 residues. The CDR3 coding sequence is TGTGCCAGCAGTGATGGAGGTTATATGTGGGAGCAGTACTTC. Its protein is CASSDGGYMWEQYF. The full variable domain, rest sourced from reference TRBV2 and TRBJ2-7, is EPEVTQTPSHQVTQMGQEVILRCVPISNHLYFYWYRQILGQKVEFLVSFYNNEISEKSEIFDDQFSVERPDGSNFTLKIRSTKLEDSAMYFCASSDGGYMWEQYFGPGTRLTVT.

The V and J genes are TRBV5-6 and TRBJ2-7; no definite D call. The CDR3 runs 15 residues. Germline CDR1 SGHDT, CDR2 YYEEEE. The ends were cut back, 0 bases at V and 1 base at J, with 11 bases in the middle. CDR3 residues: CASSLDIGDSYEQYF. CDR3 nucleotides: TGTGCCAGCAGCTTGGATATCGGAGATTCCTACGAGCAGTACTTC.

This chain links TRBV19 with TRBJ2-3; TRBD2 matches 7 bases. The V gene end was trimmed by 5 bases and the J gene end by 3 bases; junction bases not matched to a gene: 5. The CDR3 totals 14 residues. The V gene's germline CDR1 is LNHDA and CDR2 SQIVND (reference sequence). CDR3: CASSVGRKTDTQYF. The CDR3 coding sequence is TGTGCCAGTAGTGTCGGGAGGAAAACAGATACGCAGTATTTT.

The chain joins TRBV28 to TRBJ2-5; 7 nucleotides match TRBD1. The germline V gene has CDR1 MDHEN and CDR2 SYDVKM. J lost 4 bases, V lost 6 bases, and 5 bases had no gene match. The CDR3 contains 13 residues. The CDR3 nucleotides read TGTGCCAGCAGAATGGACAGGCCAGAGACCCAGTACTTC. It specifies CASRMDRPETQYF.

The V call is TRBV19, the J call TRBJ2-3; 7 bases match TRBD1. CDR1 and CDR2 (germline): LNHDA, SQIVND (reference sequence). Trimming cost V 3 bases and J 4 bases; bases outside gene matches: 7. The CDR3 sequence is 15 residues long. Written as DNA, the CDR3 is TGTGCCAGTAGTATCGAGGGGGCGCGAGCAGATACGCAGTATTTT. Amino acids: CASSIEGARADTQYF.

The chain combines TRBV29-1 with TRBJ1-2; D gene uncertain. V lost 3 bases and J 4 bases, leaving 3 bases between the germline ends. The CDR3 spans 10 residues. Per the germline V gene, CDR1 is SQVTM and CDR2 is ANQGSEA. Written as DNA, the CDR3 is TGCAGCGTTGACAGCTATGGCTACACCTTC. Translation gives CSVDSYGYTF.

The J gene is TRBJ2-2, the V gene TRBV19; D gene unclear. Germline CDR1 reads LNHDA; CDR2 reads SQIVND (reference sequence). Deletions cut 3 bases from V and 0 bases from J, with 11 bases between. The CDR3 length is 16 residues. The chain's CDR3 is CASSILSNANTGELFF. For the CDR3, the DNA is TGTGCCAGTAGTATTCTATCAAACGCGAACACCGGGGAGCTGTTTTTT.

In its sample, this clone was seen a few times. CDR3: CASGRESRSNQPQHF. In DNA form, the CDR3 reads TGTGCCAGCGGTCGGGAAAGCAGAAGCAATCAGCCCCAGCATTTT. The chain links TRBV2 to TRBJ1-5, with D hard to call. Germline CDR1 SNHLY, CDR2 FYNNEI. V lost 8 bases to trimming and J lost 1 base, with 15 bases between them. The CDR3 is 15 amino acids.

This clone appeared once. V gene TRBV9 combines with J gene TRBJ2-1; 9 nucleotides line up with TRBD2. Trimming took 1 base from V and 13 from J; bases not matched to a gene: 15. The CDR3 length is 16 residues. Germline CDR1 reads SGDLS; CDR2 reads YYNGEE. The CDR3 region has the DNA TGTGCCAGCAGCGTATACGAGCGGGAGGCCCTTTTGGAACAGTTCTTC. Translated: CASSVYEREALLEQFF. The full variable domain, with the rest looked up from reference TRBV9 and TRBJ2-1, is DSGVTQTPKHLITATGQRVTLRCSPRSGDLSVYWYQQSLDQGLQFLIQYYNGEERAKGNILERFSAQQFPDLHSELNLSSLELGDSALYFCASSVYEREALLEQFFGPGTRLTVL.

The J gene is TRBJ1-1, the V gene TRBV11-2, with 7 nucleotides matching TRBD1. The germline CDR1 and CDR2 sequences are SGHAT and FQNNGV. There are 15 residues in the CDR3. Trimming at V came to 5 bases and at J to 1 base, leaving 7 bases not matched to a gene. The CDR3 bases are TGTGCCAGCAGCATGTCGGGGACAGCGAACACTGAAGCTTTCTTT. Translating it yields CASSMSGTANTEAFF.

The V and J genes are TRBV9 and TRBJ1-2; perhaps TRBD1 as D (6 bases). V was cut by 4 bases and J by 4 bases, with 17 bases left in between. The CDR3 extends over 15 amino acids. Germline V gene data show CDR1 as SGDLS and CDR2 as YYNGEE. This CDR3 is CASSSQGRGIYGYTF. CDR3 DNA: TGTGCCAGCAGCTCTCAGGGGAGGGGGATCTATGGCTACACCTTC.